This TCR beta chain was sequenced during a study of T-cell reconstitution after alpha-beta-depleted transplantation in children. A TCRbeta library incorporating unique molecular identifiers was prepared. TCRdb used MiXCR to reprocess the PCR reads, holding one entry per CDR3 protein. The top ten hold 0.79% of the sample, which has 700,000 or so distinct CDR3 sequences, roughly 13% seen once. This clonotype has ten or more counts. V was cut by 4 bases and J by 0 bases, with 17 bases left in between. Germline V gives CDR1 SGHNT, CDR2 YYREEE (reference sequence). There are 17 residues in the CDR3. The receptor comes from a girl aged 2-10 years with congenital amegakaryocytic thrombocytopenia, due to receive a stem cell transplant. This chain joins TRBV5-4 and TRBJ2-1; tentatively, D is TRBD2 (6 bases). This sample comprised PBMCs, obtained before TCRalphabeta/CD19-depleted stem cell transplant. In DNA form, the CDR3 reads TGTGCCAGCAGCCCTCTAACGCACGGGGGCTCCTACAATGAGCAGTTCTTC. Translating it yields CASSPLTHGGSYNEQFF.